This T cell receptor (beta chain) comes out of a study of sequential checkpoint blockade in melanoma. Looking at the study overall: First-line arms were nivolumab then ipilimumab, or the reverse, randomized 1:1. Matched biopsies came pretreatment and at week 13 for approximately 20 patients.

As to this clone: As yet, its antigen is unknown.

The CDR3 extends over 12 amino acids. Germline V gene data show CDR1 as KGHSH and CDR2 as LQKENI. With 6 bases removed from V and 3 bases from J, the gap between germline ends came to 9 bases. General observations from the study: Tumor T-cell fraction and clonality correlated with PD-L1 and CD8+ counts.

The method was immunoSEQ multiplex PCR; TCRdb's version includes in-frame clones alone and lacks a portion of them. The sample has some 9,200 clones; approximately 25% are singletons. Treatment meaning: randomized to nivolumab then ipilimumab (arm A) or the reverse (arm B). DNA-damaging chemotherapy had not been given to any patient beforehand. The origin of this receptor is a human donor with melanoma. The sequencing here drew on tumor tissue (inferred from file names), taken from a patient given nivolumab and ipilimumab in sequence. The chain links TRBV18 to TRBJ2-7; a weak D match, TRBD1 (6 bases). The CDR3 region is CASSSDSYEQYF. The CDR3 DNA sequence: TGTGCCAGCTCCTCGGACAGCTACGAGCAGTACTTC.